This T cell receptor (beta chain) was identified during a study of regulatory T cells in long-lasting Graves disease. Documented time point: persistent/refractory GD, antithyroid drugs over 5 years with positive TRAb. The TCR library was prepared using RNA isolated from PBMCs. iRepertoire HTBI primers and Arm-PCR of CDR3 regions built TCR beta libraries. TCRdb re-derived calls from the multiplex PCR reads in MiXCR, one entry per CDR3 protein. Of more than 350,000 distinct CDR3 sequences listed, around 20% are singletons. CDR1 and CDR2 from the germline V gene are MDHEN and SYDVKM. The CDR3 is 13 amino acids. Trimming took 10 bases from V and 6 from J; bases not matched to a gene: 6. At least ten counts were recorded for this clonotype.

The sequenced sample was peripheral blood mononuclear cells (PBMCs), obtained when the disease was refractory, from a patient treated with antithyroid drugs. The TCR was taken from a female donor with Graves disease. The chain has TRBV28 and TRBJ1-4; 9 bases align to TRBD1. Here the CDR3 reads CANSRTGDEKLFF. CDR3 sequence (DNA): TGTGCCAACTCCAGGACAGGGGATGAAAAACTGTTTTTT.